These 13 T cell receptor beta chains were all obtained from the same sample, sequenced in a study of blood T cell repertoires in COVID-19. Libraries were prepared by immunoSEQ multiplex PCR; TCRdb keeps only in-frame clonotypes and omits some of them. The sample lists 100,000 or so clones, 75% to 90% seen once, with more than 1.5% in the top ten. Material for sequencing was peripheral blood. The receptor source for this set is a woman aged 65 to 85 with active or convalescent COVID-19.

This chain joins TRBV7-3 and TRBJ1-2, with no clear D. This CDR3 has 13 residues. Germline V CDR1 and CDR2: SGHTA, FQGTGA. V lost 4 bases, J lost 5 bases, and 11 bases lay in between. The CDR3 DNA is TGTGCCAGCAGCTCCGGGAACGGTTATGGCTACACCTTC. Encoded protein: CASSSGNGYGYTF.

The chain has TRBV9 and TRBJ2-2, with 7 positions matching TRBD2. Trimming removed 6 bases from V and 5 bases from J; junction bases left unmatched: 10. In germline, CDR1 is SGDLS, CDR2 YYNGEE. The CDR3 is made up of 15 amino acids. CDR3 nucleotide sequence: TGTGCCAGCACAACAATGCCGGGGGGTACCGGGGAGCTGTTTTTT. Protein: CASTTMPGGTGELFF.

This clone was seen only a few times. The V call is TRBV4-3, the J call TRBJ2-1; 8 nucleotides match TRBD2. V lost 1 base, J lost 0 bases, and 8 bases stayed unmatched. Germline CDR1 reads LGHNA; CDR2 reads YSLEER. The CDR3 is 18 amino acids. The CDR3, as DNA: TGCGCCAGCAGCCAAGGGGGGCTAGCGGGTGACTCCTACAATGAGCAGTTCTTC. Protein product: CASSQGGLAGDSYNEQFF.

V usage is TRBV11-2 and J usage is TRBJ2-5, with 9 positions matching TRBD1. The J segment lost 2 bases and the V segment lost 5 bases, leaving 6 bases of the junction unmatched. The CDR3 consists of 15 residues. Germline V CDR1 and CDR2: SGHAT, FQNNGV. Written as DNA, the CDR3 is TGTGCCAGCAGCCCACAAGACAGGGGGCAAGAGACCCAGTACTTC. Translating gives CASSPQDRGQETQYF.

This clone was seen a few times. The chain joins TRBV7-8 to TRBJ1-6, with 7 bases aligning to TRBD1. The V gene's germline CDR1 is SGHVS and CDR2 FQNEAQ. After removal of 5 bases from V and 14 bases from J, the junction contained 9 bases not matched to a gene. The CDR3 runs 13 residues. The CDR3 nucleotides read TGTGCCAGCAGCGCCAGACAGGGACCAACCCTCCACTTT. Protein sequence: CASSARQGPTLHF.

V and J are TRBV28 and TRBJ1-6; possible D gene TRBD1, 5 bases. V lost 3 bases and J 1 base, leaving 16 bases between the germline ends. Germline V gives CDR1 MDHEN, CDR2 SYDVKM. There are 18 residues in the CDR3. CDR3 residues: CASSFQQVYRSYNSPLHF. The CDR3 nucleotides read TGTGCCAGCAGTTTTCAACAGGTCTATCGGTCCTATAATTCACCCCTCCACTTT.

The J gene is TRBJ1-1, the V gene TRBV6-5; D may be TRBD1 (5 bases). This CDR3 has 15 residues. Germline lookup yields CDR1 MNHEY and CDR2 SVGAGI. The V gene lost 5 bases and the J gene lost 1 base, with 14 bases spanning the gap. This chain's CDR3 is CASSPDSRPNTEAFF. Written as DNA, the CDR3 is TGTGCCAGCAGTCCCGACAGCCGACCGAACACTGAAGCTTTCTTT.

This chain links TRBV30 with TRBJ2-3; D call uncertain. Trimming shortened V by 1 base and J by 6 bases, and 5 bases separated the two germline ends. CDR1 is GTSNPN and CDR2 is SVGIG in the germline V gene (reference sequence). The CDR3 loop spans 11 amino acids. The CDR3: CAWSARDTQYF. CDR3 in DNA: TGTGCCTGGAGTGCCCGGGATACGCAGTATTTT.

The gene calls are TRBV25-1 and TRBJ2-3; 9 nucleotides match TRBD1. The germline CDR1 and CDR2 sequences are MGHDK and SYGVNS. This CDR3 is 15 amino acids long. J lost 0 bases, V lost 6 bases, and 4 bases had no gene match. The CDR3 bases are TGTGCCAGCAGAGCGGGACAGGGTAGCACAGATACGCAGTATTTT. Translated: CASRAGQGSTDTQYF.

CDR3 residues: CASSQRGDSSGNTIYF. DNA for the CDR3: TGTGCCAGCAGCCAAAGGGGGGACAGCTCTGGAAACACCATATATTTT. The chain joins TRBV7-9 to TRBJ1-3, with 7 bases matching TRBD1. V gave up 5 bases and J gave up 0 bases; unmatched junction bases: 7. The germline CDR1 and CDR2 sequences are SEHNR and FQNEAQ (reference sequence). CDR3 length equals 16 residues.

This sequence joins TRBV10-3 and TRBJ1-2, with D perhaps matching TRBD1 (6 bases). Germline loops: CDR1 ENHRY, CDR2 SYGVKD. The V end was cut by 0 bases, the J end by 8 bases, with 10 bases between. This CDR3 comprises 13 residues. CDR3: CAISESTGSGYTF. The CDR3 DNA sequence: TGTGCCATCAGTGAGTCCACAGGGAGCGGCTACACCTTC.

The rearrangement joins TRBV6-2 or TRBV6-3 to TRBJ1-5; no reliable D call. Germline V CDR1 and CDR2: MNHEY, SVGEGT. The CDR3 has 12 amino acids. The germline V and J ends were trimmed by 4 bases and 4 bases, with 5 bases remaining between them. CDR3 sequence reads: CASSFQNQPQHF. For the CDR3, the DNA is TGTGCCAGCAGTTTCCAGAATCAGCCCCAGCATTTT.

The chain couples TRBV27 to TRBJ2-3, with TRBD2 matching over 8 bases. The CDR3 is 15 amino acids. CDR1 MNHEY and CDR2 SMNVEV come from the germline V gene (reference sequence). Unmatched junction bases numbered 9, after V lost 4 bases and J lost 6 bases. CDR3 in DNA: TGTGCCAGCAGTTCCGTTTCGCGGGGGGCGGATACGCAGTATTTT. It codes for CASSSVSRGADTQYF.